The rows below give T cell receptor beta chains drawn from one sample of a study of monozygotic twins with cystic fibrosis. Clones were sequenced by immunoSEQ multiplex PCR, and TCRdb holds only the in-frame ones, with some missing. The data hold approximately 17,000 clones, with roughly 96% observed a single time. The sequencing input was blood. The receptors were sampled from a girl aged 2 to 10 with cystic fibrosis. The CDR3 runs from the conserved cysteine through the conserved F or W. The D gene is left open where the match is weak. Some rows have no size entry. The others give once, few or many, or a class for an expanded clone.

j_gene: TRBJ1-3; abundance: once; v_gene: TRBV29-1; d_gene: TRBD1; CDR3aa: CSVPGTGAISGNTIYF; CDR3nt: TGCAGCGTTCCCGGGACAGGGGCAATCTCTGGAAACACCATATATTTT
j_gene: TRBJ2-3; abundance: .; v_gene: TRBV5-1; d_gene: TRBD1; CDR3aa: CASSSGQGEENTQYF; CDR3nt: TGCGCCAGCAGCTCTGGACAGGGGGAAGAGAATACGCAGTATTTT
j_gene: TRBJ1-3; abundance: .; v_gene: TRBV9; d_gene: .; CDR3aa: CASSVAPGNSGNTIYF; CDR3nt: TGTGCCAGCAGCGTAGCCCCGGGTAACTCTGGAAACACCATATATTTT
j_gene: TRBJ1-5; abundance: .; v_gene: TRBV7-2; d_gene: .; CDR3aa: CASSLDYNQPQHF; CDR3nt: TGTGCCAGCAGCTTGGACTATAATCAGCCCCAGCATTTT
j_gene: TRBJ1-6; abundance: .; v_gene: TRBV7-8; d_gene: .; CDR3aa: CASSLDSRGSLHF; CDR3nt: TGTGCCAGCAGCTTAGACTCAAGGGGATCCCTCCACTTT
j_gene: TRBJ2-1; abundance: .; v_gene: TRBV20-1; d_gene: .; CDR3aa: CSPQTYNEQFF; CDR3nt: TGCAGTCCACAGACATACAATGAGCAGTTCTTC
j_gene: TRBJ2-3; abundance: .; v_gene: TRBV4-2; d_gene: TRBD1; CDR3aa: CASSQEGTVSNTDTQYF; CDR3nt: TGTGCCAGCAGCCAAGAGGGGACAGTCTCCAACACAGATACGCAGTATTTT
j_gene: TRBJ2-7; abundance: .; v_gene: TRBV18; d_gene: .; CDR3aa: CASSPGTDPYEQYF; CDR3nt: TGTGCCAGCTCACCAGGGACGGATCCCTACGAGCAGTACTTC
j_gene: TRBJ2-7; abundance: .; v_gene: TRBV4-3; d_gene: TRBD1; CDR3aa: CASSQGTGDEQYF; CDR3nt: TGCGCCAGCAGCCAGGGGACAGGGGACGAGCAGTACTTC
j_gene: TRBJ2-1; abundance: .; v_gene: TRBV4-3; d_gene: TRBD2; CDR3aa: CASSQDLERGEFF; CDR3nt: TGCGCCAGCAGCCAAGATCTGGAGCGGGGGGAGTTCTTC